The T cell receptor beta chain under discussion was sequenced for a study of blood T cell repertoires in COVID-19. Across the whole study: Sites across the United States, Italy and Spain contributed samples from acute and convalescent COVID-19. Nucleic acid was either cDNA or gDNA, and it came from T cells, B-cell-depleted T cells, or PBMCs.

V lost 5 bases and J lost 2; bases outside the gene matches: 10. The germline V gene has CDR1 MNHEY and CDR2 SMNVEV (reference sequence). CDR3 length equals 16 residues. As originally analysed: By means of reference gene primer amplification, nucleated cell counts were estimated. Only in-frame clones appear in the TCRdb table, and some are missing; sequencing was by immunoSEQ multiplex PCR. That table gives V, J and clone size, and the DNA gave D and trimming. The sample lists more than 150,000 clones; around 86% were seen once. V usage is TRBV27 and J usage is TRBJ1-2; 8 bases line up with TRBD1. The receptor was derived from a woman aged 40 to 49 with acute or convalescent COVID-19. Specimen: peripheral blood. DNA for the CDR3: TGTGCCAGCAGTACCGGGACAGGAGATTTGAACTATGGCTACACCTTC. This translates into CASSTGTGDLNYGYTF.